The present T cell receptor (beta chain) was sequenced within a study of T cells in Graves' hyperthyroidism and ophthalmopathy. In the study overall: At the time of initial diagnosis and before any treatment, peripheral blood was collected. Study outcomes and limitations: Stable hyperthyroidism was separated from ophthalmopathy by a model based on 13 V-J features.

RNA transcripts gave rise to amplified TCR beta CDR3 regions. During a first-round RT-PCR of the TCR CDR3, the HTBI primer set was used. MiXCR, applied by TCRdb to the multiplex PCR reads, yields one record per CDR3 protein. The data hold fewer than 450,000 distinct CDR3 sequences, with around a sixth observed a single time. Ophthalmopathy patients had moderate-to-severe active disease, CAS ≥3, NOSPECS ≥4, and disease duration under 3 months. For the diagnoses, clinical symptoms, serum thyroxine and TRAb, thyroid ultrasound and orbital computed tomography were used. Points on this clonotype: Its cognate antigen is unknown. One end of the junction does not line up with germline, which may come from a read error.

The CDR3 is 15 residues long. From germline, CDR1 is SNHLY and CDR2 FYNNEI. The chain uses TRBV2 and TRBJ2-7; TRBD2 agrees at 8 bases. Sample: blood. The source is a man younger than 30 with Graves' ophthalmopathy. This chain's CDR3 is CASSSQPGLETEQYF. Written as DNA, the CDR3 is TGCGCCAGCAGCAGCCAACCGGGACTAGAAACCGAGCAGTACTTC.